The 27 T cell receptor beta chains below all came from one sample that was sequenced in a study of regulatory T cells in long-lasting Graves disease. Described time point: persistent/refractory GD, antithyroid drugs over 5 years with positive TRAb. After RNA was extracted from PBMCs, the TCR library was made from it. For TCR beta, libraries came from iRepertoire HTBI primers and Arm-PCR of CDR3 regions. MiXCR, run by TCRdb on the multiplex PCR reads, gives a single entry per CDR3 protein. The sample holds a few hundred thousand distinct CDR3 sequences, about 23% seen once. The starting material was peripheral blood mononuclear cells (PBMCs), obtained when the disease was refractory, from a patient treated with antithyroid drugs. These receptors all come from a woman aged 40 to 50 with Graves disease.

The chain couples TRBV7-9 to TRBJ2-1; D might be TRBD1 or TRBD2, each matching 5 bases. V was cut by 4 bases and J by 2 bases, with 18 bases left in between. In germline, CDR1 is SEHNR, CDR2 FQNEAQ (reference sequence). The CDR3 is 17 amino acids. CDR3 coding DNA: TGTGCCAGCAGCTCGTGGACCGGGACGCTCACCTACAATGAGCAGTTCTTC. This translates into CASSSWTGTLTYNEQFF.

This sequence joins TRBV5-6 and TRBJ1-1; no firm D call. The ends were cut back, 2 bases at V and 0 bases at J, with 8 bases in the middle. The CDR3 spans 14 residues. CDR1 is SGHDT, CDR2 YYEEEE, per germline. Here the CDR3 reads CASSFRSLNTEAFF. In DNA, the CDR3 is TGTGCCAGCAGCTTCCGGTCCTTGAACACTGAAGCTTTCTTT.

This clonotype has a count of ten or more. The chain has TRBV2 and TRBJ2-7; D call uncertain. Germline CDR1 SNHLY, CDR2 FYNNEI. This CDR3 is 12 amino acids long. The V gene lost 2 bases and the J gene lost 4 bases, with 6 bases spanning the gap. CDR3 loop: CASSEITYEQYF. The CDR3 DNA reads TGTGCCAGCAGTGAAATCACGTACGAGCAGTACTTC. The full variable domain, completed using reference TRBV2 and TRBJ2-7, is EPEVTQTPSHQVTQMGQEVILRCVPISNHLYFYWYRQILGQKVEFLVSFYNNEISEKSEIFDDQFSVERPDGSNFTLKIRSTKLEDSAMYFCASSEITYEQYFGPGTRLTVT.

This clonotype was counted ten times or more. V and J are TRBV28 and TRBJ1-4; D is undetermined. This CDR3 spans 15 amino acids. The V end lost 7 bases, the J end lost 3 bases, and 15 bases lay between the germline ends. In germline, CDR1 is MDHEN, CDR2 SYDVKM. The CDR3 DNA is TGTGCCAGCAAACCGGACGGCGCGGCTAATGAAAAACTGTTTTTT. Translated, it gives CASKPDGAANEKLFF.

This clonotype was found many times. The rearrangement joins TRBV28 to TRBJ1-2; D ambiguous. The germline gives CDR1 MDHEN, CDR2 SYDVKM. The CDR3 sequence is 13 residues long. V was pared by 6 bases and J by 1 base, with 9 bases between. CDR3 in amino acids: CASSPALNYGYTF. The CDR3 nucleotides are TGTGCCAGCAGCCCGGCCCTTAACTATGGCTACACCTTC.

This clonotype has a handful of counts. The CDR3 bases are TGCGCCAGCAGCTTGTTAGCGGGAGCCCCCAATGAGCAGTTCTTC. Protein: CASSLLAGAPNEQFF. The V gene is TRBV5-1, the J gene TRBJ2-1, with 9 bases lining up with TRBD2. Trimming at V came to 1 base and at J to 6 bases, leaving 5 bases not matched to a gene. CDR1 and CDR2 from the germline V gene are SGHRS and YFSETQ. The CDR3 is 15 amino acids.

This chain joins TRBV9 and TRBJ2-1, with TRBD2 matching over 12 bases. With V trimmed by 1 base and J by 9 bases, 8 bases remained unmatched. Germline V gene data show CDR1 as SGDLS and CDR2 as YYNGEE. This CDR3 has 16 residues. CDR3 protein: CASSVLAGGYVGEQFF. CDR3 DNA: TGTGCCAGCAGCGTACTAGCGGGAGGGTACGTCGGTGAGCAGTTCTTC.

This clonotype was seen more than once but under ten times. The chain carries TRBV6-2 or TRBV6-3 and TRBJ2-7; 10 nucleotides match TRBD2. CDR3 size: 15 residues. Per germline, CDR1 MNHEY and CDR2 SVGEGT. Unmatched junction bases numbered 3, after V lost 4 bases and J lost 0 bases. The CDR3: CASSFSGRPSYEQYF. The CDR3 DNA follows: TGTGCCAGCAGTTTTAGCGGGAGGCCCTCCTACGAGCAGTACTTC.

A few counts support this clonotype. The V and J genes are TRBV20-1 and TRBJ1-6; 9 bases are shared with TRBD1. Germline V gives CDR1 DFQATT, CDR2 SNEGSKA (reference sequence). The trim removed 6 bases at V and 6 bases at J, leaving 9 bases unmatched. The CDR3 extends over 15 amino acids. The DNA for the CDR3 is TGCAGTGCGACGGCGACAGGGGGGTCTAATTCACCCCTCCACTTT. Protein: CSATATGGSNSPLHF.

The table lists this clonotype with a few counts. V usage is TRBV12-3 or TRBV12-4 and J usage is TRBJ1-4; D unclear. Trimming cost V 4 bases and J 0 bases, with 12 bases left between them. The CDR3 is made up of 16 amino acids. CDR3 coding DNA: TGTGCCAGCAGTTACCACCGACCGGCAACTAATGAAAAACTGTTTTTT. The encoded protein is CASSYHRPATNEKLFF.

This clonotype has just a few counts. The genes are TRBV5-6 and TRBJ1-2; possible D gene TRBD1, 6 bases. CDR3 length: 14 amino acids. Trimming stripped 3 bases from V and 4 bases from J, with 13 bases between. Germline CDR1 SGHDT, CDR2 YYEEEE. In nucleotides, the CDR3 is TGTGCCAGCAGCTCCTATGGGGGGCTCTATGGCTACACCTTC. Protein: CASSSYGGLYGYTF.

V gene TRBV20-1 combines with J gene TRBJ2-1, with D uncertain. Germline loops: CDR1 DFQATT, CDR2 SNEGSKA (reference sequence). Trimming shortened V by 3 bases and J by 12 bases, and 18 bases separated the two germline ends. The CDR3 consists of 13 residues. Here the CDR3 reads CSASQSVDRGQFF. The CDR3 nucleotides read TGCAGTGCTAGTCAGTCAGTGGATCGCGGGCAGTTCTTC.

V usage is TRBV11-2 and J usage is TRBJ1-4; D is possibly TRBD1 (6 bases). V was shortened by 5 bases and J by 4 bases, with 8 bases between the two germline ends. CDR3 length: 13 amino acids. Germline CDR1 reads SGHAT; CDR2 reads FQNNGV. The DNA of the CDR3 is TGTGCCAGCAGCCGGACAGATAATGAAAAACTGTTTTTT. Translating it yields CASSRTDNEKLFF.

Here the CDR3 reads CASSGGYSPLHF. The CDR3 nucleotides are TGTGCCAGCAGTGGCGGGTATTCACCCCTCCACTTT. The chain has TRBV25-1 and TRBJ1-6; D is unclear. Per the germline V gene, CDR1 is MGHDK and CDR2 is SYGVNS. Deletions cut 4 bases from V and 8 bases from J, with 6 bases between. The CDR3 length is 12 residues.

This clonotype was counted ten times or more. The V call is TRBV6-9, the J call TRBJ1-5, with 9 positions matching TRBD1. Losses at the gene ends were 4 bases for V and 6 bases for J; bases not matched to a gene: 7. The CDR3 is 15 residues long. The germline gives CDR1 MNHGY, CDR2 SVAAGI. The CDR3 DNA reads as TGTGCCAGCAGTTCGACAGGGGGAGCAGGTCAGCCCCAGCATTTT. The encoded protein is CASSSTGGAGQPQHF.

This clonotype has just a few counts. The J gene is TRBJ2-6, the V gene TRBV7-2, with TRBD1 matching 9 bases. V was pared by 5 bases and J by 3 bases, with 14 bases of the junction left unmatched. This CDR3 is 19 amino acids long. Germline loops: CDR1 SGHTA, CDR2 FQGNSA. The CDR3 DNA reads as TGTGCCAGCAGCCCCGCCGGGACAGGGAATGGTGGTGGGGCCAACGTCCTGACTTTC. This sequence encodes CASSPAGTGNGGGANVLTF. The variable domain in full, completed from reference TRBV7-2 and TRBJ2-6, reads GAGVSQSPSNKVTEKGKDVELRCDPISGHTALYWYRQSLGQGLEFLIYFQGNSAPDKSGLPSDRFSAERTGGSVSTLTIQRTQQEDSAVYLCASSPAGTGNGGGANVLTFGAGSRLTVL.

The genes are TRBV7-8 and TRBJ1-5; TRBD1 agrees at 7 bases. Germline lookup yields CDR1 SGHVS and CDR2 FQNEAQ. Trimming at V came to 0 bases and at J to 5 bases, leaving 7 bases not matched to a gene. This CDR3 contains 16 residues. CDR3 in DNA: TGTGCCAGCAGCTTAGCTATGACAGGGACCCATCAGCCCCAGCATTTT. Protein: CASSLAMTGTHQPQHF.

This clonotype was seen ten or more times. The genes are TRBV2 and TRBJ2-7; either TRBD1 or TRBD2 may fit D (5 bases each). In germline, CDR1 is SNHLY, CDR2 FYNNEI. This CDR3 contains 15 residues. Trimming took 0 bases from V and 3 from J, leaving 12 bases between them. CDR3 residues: CASSEARGRDYEQYF. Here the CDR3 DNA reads TGTGCCAGCAGTGAAGCCCGGGGACGAGACTACGAGCAGTACTTC.

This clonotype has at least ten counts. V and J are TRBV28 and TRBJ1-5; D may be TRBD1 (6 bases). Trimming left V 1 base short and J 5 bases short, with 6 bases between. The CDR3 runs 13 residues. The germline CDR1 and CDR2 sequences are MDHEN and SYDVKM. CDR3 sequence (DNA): TGTGCCAGCAGTTTATACAGGGATCAGCCCCAGCATTTT. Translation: CASSLYRDQPQHF.

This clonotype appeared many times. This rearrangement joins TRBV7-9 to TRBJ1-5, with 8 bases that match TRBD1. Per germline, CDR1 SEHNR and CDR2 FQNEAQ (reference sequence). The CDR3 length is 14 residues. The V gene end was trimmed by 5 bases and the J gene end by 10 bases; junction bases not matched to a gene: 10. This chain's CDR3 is CASSLGTGFGPQHF. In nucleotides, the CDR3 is TGTGCCAGCAGCCTCGGGACAGGCTTCGGACCCCAGCATTTT. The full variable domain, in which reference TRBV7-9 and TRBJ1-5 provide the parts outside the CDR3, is DTGVSQNPRHKITKRGQNVTFRCDPISEHNRLYWYRQTLGQGPEFLTYFQNEAQLEKSRLLSDRFSAERPKGSFSTLEIQRTEQGDSAMYLCASSLGTGFGPQHFGDGTRLSIL.

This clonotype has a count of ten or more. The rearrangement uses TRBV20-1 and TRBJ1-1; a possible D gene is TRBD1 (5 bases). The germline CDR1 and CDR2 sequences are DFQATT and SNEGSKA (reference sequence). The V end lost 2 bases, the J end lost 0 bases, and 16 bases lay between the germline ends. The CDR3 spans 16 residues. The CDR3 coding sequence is TGCAGTGCTAGAACAGATACGGGGCTCATGAACACTGAAGCTTTCTTT. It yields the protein CSARTDTGLMNTEAFF.

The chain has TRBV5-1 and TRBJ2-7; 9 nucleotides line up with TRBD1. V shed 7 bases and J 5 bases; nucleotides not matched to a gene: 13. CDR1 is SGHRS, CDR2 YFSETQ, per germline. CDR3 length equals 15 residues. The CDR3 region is CASSHILDRGNEQYF. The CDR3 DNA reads TGCGCCAGCTCACATATTTTGGACAGGGGCAACGAGCAGTACTTC.

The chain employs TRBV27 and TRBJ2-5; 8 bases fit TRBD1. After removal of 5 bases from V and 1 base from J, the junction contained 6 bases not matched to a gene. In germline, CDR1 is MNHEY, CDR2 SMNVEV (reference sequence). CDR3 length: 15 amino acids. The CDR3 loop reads CASSLGQDSQETQYF. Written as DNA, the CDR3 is TGTGCCAGCAGTCTGGGACAGGACTCCCAAGAGACCCAGTACTTC.

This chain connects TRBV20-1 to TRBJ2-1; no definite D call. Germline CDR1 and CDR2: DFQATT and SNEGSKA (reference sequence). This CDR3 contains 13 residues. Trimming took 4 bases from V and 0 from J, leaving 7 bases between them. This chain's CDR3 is CSANFHSYNEQFF. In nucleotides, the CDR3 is TGCAGTGCTAATTTTCACTCCTACAATGAGCAGTTCTTC.

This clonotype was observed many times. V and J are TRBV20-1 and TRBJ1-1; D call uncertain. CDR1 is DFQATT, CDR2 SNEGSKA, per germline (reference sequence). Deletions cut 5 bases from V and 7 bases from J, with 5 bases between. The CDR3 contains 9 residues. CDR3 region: CSASFEAFF. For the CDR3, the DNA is TGCAGTGCTTCATTTGAAGCTTTCTTT.

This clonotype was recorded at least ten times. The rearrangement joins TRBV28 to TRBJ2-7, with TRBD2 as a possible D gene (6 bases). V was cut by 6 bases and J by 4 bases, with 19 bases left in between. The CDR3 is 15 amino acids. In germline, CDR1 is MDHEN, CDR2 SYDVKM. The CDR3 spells CASSRRVLFSYEQYF. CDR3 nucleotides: TGTGCCAGCAGCAGGAGGGTACTCTTTTCGTACGAGCAGTACTTC.

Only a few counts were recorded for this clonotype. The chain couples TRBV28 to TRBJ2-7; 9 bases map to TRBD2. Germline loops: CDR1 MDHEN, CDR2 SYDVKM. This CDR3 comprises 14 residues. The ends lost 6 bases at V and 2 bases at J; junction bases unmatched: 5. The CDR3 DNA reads TGTGCCAGCAGGCACCCTAGCGGGACCTACGAGCAGTACTTC. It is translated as CASRHPSGTYEQYF.